One sample yielded the 31 T cell receptor beta chains listed below, sequenced in a study of identical twins. TCRdb reprocessed the 5' RACE reads via MiXCR and lists one record per CDR3 protein. The sample shows more than 400,000 distinct CDR3 sequences, roughly 15% of them seen only once. A further study also used this sample, focusing on yellow fever vaccine responses in identical twins.

The sample comprised CD4+ T cells sorted from blood. Receptors originate from a young woman in good health.

This clonotype was counted many times. The chain has TRBV10-3 and TRBJ1-1; the D is unclear. This CDR3 spans 11 amino acids. Germline V gives CDR1 ENHRY, CDR2 SYGVKD. V lost 2 bases, J lost 8 bases, and 6 bases lay in between. As DNA, the CDR3 is TGTGCCATCAGTGAGACTACCGAAGCTTTCTTT. Translation gives CAISETTEAFF.

This clonotype was seen at least ten times. This rearrangement joins TRBV12-3 or TRBV12-4 to TRBJ1-5; D is undetermined. V lost 7 bases to trimming and J lost 6 bases, with 13 bases between them. The CDR3 extends over 13 amino acids. The CDR3 bases are TGTGCCAGCACCCTTGACTGGGGTCAGCCCCAGCATTTT. This translates into CASTLDWGQPQHF.

This chain connects TRBV15 to TRBJ2-1; D not resolved. Trimming shortened V by 1 base and J by 0 bases, and 16 bases separated the two germline ends. The CDR3 spans 18 residues. The germline CDR1 and CDR2 sequences are LNHNV and YYDKDF (reference sequence). CDR3 region: CATSRARVGFSSYNEQFF. The CDR3 DNA sequence: TGTGCCACCAGCAGAGCCCGGGTGGGCTTCAGCTCCTACAATGAGCAGTTCTTC.

This clonotype was observed a few times. The chain recombines TRBV11-2 with TRBJ2-2, with TRBD2 identical over 7 bases. Germline trimming cut 1 base from V and 4 bases from J; bases unmatched to any gene: 6. Germline CDR1 SGHAT, CDR2 FQNNGV. CDR3 length equals 16 residues. DNA for the CDR3: TGTGCCAGCAGCTTAGTTAGACTAGCAGGCACCGGGGAGCTGTTTTTT. As protein: CASSLVRLAGTGELFF.

The DNA of the CDR3 is TGTGCCAGCAGCTTGTGCGGTACTTGGAGAGCCTACGAGCAGTACGTC. Protein sequence: CASSLCGTWRAYEQYV. This chain links TRBV5-4 with TRBJ2-7; D ambiguous. This CDR3 comprises 16 residues. V gave up 1 base and J gave up 2 bases, with 16 bases separating them. Germline loops: CDR1 SGHNT, CDR2 YYREEE (reference sequence).

This clonotype was observed a handful of times. The rearrangement links TRBV12-3 or TRBV12-4 to TRBJ2-1; weak D call: TRBD2 (5 bases). Trimming cost V 5 bases and J 6 bases, with 14 bases left between them. The CDR3 length is 14 residues. CDR3 nucleotides: TGTGCCAGCAGTGCCCGGAGGCCCGCCAATGAGCAGTTCTTC. It yields the protein CASSARRPANEQFF.

This clonotype was counted many times. The rearrangement uses TRBV7-9 and TRBJ2-1; tentatively, D is TRBD2 (6 bases). CDR1 and CDR2 (germline): SEHNR, FQNEAQ (reference sequence). V lost 1 base and J lost 0, with 13 bases in between. CDR3 size: 17 residues. The CDR3 here is CASSLGLVFSSYNEQFF. CDR3 bases: TGTGCCAGCAGCTTAGGACTAGTATTTAGCTCCTACAATGAGCAGTTCTTC.

This clonotype came up a few times. The V and J genes are TRBV12-3 or TRBV12-4 and TRBJ1-1; D ambiguous. Deletions cut 5 bases from V and 1 base from J, with 11 bases between. This CDR3 has 14 amino acids. This chain's CDR3 is CASSPYASNTEAFF. The CDR3 DNA is TGTGCCAGCAGTCCCTACGCATCGAACACTGAAGCTTTCTTT.

This clonotype was observed many times. V and J are TRBV29-1 and TRBJ1-5; possible D gene TRBD1, 5 bases. The CDR3 loop spans 13 amino acids. The V gene lost 7 bases and the J gene lost 1 base, with 11 bases spanning the gap. Germline-derived CDR1 and CDR2 are SQVTM and ANQGSEA. CDR3 loop: CSAQRGSNQPQHF. CDR3 DNA: TGCAGCGCTCAAAGGGGCAGCAATCAGCCCCAGCATTTT.

This sequence joins TRBV19 and TRBJ2-1, with D maybe TRBD1 (6 bases). V gave up 5 bases and J gave up 7 bases, with 15 bases separating them. Germline V CDR1 and CDR2: LNHDA, SQIVND (reference sequence). The CDR3 covers 14 residues. Written as DNA, the CDR3 is TGTGCCAGTAGTTGGCAGGGGCGCCGGAATGAGCAGTTCTTC. Amino acids: CASSWQGRRNEQFF.

This clonotype was counted a few times. The chain employs TRBV5-5 and TRBJ2-7; D gene unclear. V was clipped by 3 bases and J by 2 bases, with 12 bases between them. This CDR3 is 14 amino acids long. Germline lookup yields CDR1 SGHKS and CDR2 YYEKEE (reference sequence). CDR3 in amino acids: CASSSADGPYEQYV. As DNA, the CDR3 is TGTGCCAGCAGCTCCGCCGACGGACCCTACGAGCAGTACGTC.

This clonotype has just a few counts. The chain combines TRBV28 with TRBJ2-7; D is undetermined. Germline assignment: CDR1 MDHEN and CDR2 SYDVKM. This CDR3 spans 13 amino acids. Trimming removed 5 bases from V and 7 bases from J, with 15 bases in between. The CDR3 region has the DNA TGTGCCAGCAGTGCCCCACTCAGTGGGGAGCAGTACGTC. Encoded protein: CASSAPLSGEQYV.

The rearrangement uses TRBV24-1 and TRBJ2-2, with D uncertain. V lost 3 bases to trimming and J lost 3 bases, with 4 bases between them. The CDR3 has 13 amino acids. Germline V gene sequence: CDR1 KGHDR, CDR2 SFDVKD. CDR3 coding DNA: TGTGCCACCAGTGATCACTACACCGGGGAGCTGTTTTTT. This codes for CATSDHYTGELFF.

This clonotype was detected a few times. V and J are TRBV25-1 and TRBJ2-3; the D gene could be TRBD1 or TRBD2 (5 bases each). V lost 7 bases, J lost 7 bases, and 21 bases lay in between. CDR3 length: 15 amino acids. The V gene's germline CDR1 is MGHDK and CDR2 SYGVNS. CDR3 DNA: TGTGCCAGCAAAGAGACGGGGCAGGGCTTGAATACGCAGTATTTT. This encodes CASKETGQGLNTQYF.

The J gene is TRBJ2-3, the V gene TRBV20-1, with D possibly being TRBD1 (5 bases). Germline lookup yields CDR1 DFQATT and CDR2 SNEGSKA (reference sequence). The CDR3 contains 13 residues. V shed 6 bases and J shed 2 bases, with 12 bases lying between them. The CDR3 sequence: CSATTDTTDTQYF. The CDR3 bases are TGCAGTGCCACCACGGACACCACAGATACGCAGTATTTT.

The rearrangement joins TRBV10-3 to TRBJ2-7, with D possibly being TRBD2 (5 bases). Germline V gene sequence: CDR1 ENHRY, CDR2 SYGVKD. CDR3 length equals 16 residues. The ends were cut back, 4 bases at V and 0 bases at J, with 16 bases in the middle. The CDR3 DNA reads as TGTGCCATCAGTGCAAATCCTAGCTCAGCCTCCTACGAGCAGTACGTC. This sequence encodes CAISANPSSASYEQYV.

The chain couples TRBV24-1 to TRBJ2-1; D not resolved. This CDR3 has 15 residues. V lost 0 bases, J lost 4 bases, and 9 bases lay in between. Germline V CDR1 and CDR2: KGHDR, SFDVKD. The CDR3 nucleotides read TGTGCCACCAGTGATTTGGGCAGCCCATACAATGAGCAGTTCTTC. This encodes CATSDLGSPYNEQFF.

This clonotype was counted many times. In DNA form, the CDR3 reads TGTGCCAGCAGCACCTGGGGCCGAAGAGGTCTCCCGAGGGATACGCAGTATTTT. Translation gives CASSTWGRRGLPRDTQYF. The rearrangement joins TRBV11-1 to TRBJ2-3; TRBD1 might be the D (5 bases). There are 18 residues in the CDR3. Trimming stripped 5 bases from V and 6 bases from J, with 27 bases between. Germline-derived CDR1 and CDR2 are SGHAT and FQDESV (reference sequence).

There are a few counts of this clonotype. The V and J genes are TRBV7-9 and TRBJ2-3; 7 nucleotides match TRBD2. The CDR3 runs 16 residues. Per germline, CDR1 SEHNR and CDR2 FQNEAQ (reference sequence). With 3 bases clipped from V and 2 bases from J, the junction kept 8 bases outside the gene matches. The CDR3 DNA follows: TGTGCCAGCAGCTTGACTAGCAGCTATTTCACAGATACGCAGTATTTT. As protein: CASSLTSSYFTDTQYF.

The chain links TRBV7-9 to TRBJ1-2, with a weak D call TRBD1 (6 bases). The length of the CDR3 is 15 residues. V was shortened by 4 bases and J by 2 bases, with 14 bases between the two germline ends. Germline values: CDR1 SEHNR, CDR2 FQNEAQ (reference sequence). CDR3 DNA sequence: TGTGCCAGCAGCTCAGGGGCTATCGAGAACTATGGCTACACCTTC. The encoded protein is CASSSGAIENYGYTF.

The chain's CDR3 is CASSLWSGVSYEQYF. CDR3 in DNA: TGTGCCAGCAGTTTATGGAGCGGGGTGTCCTACGAGCAGTACTTC. This chain uses TRBV28 with TRBJ2-7; TRBD2 aligns across 7 bases. The CDR3 is 15 residues long. V lost 0 bases, J lost 1 base, and 3 bases stayed unmatched. CDR1 MDHEN and CDR2 SYDVKM come from the germline V gene.

The sample holds many counts of this clonotype. J is TRBJ2-3 and V is TRBV4-1; 8 bases line up with TRBD2. Germline V gene lookup returns CDR1 MGHRA and CDR2 YSYEKL. CDR3 length: 15 amino acids. V gave up 4 bases and J gave up 0 bases; unmatched junction bases: 3. CDR3 nucleotide sequence: TGCGCCAGCAGCCTCCCTAGCGGGAGCACAGATACGCAGTATTTT. Encoded protein: CASSLPSGSTDTQYF.

This clonotype was counted only a few times. This sequence joins TRBV12-3 or TRBV12-4 and TRBJ1-6; D remains unclear. V dropped 3 bases and J dropped 7 bases, with 13 bases sitting between them. This CDR3 has 15 amino acids. The CDR3 loop reads CASSLQDLANSPLHF. CDR3 bases: TGTGCCAGCAGTTTGCAAGACCTTGCGAATTCACCCCTCCACTTT.

This clonotype has a handful of counts. This chain links TRBV3-1 with TRBJ2-3; 8 bases map to TRBD2. CDR3 length equals 16 residues. V shed 1 base, J shed 4 bases, and the junction held 7 bases outside the gene matches. Germline V gene lookup returns CDR1 LGHDT and CDR2 YNNKEL (reference sequence). This CDR3 is CASSQVAGGGADTQYF. The CDR3 nucleotides read TGTGCCAGCAGCCAAGTCGCGGGGGGCGGGGCAGATACGCAGTATTTT.

This clonotype came up a few times. The rearrangement links TRBV5-1 to TRBJ1-3; no firm D call. The CDR3 loop spans 11 amino acids. Germline CDR1 is SGHRS and CDR2 is YFSETQ. Trimming pared 2 bases from V and 8 bases from J, leaving 5 bases between. This CDR3 reads CASSFADTIYF. The CDR3 bases are TGCGCCAGCAGCTTTGCGGACACCATATATTTT.

The gene calls are TRBV4-1 and TRBJ2-3; perhaps TRBD1 as D (5 bases). The V gene lost 0 bases and the J gene lost 3 bases, with 13 bases spanning the gap. Looked up from germline, CDR1 is MGHRA and CDR2 is YSYEKL. This CDR3 has 16 residues. CDR3 sequence: CASSQDQGVSTDTQYF. DNA for the CDR3: TGCGCCAGCAGCCAAGATCAAGGGGTTAGTACAGATACGCAGTATTTT.

This chain uses TRBV19 with TRBJ2-7, with 8 nucleotides matching TRBD1. Germline assignment: CDR1 LNHDA and CDR2 SQIVND (reference sequence). Trimming took 6 bases from V and 7 from J; bases not matched to a gene: 5. The CDR3 totals 12 residues. Here the CDR3 reads CASRSDREEQYF. The CDR3 nucleotides are TGTGCCAGTAGATCGGACAGGGAAGAGCAGTACTTC. The full variable domain, rest sourced from reference TRBV19 and TRBJ2-7, is DGGITQSPKYLFRKEGQNVTLSCEQNLNHDAMYWYRQDPGQGLRLIYYSQIVNDFQKGDIAEGYSVSREKKESFPLTVTSAQKNPTAFYLCASRSDREEQYFGPGTRLTVT.

Only a few counts were recorded for this clonotype. This rearrangement joins TRBV7-9 to TRBJ2-1, with TRBD2 identical over 7 bases. CDR3 size: 16 residues. Germline V gene data show CDR1 as SEHNR and CDR2 as FQNEAQ (reference sequence). The J segment lost 5 bases and the V segment lost 5 bases, leaving 12 bases of the junction unmatched. The CDR3 DNA reads as TGTGCCAGCAGCCCCCGGCGGACCGGGACTAACAATGAGCAGTTCTTC. It specifies CASSPRRTGTNNEQFF.

V gene TRBV12-3 or TRBV12-4 combines with J gene TRBJ2-5, with 11 bases identical to TRBD1. The CDR3 has 14 amino acids. The trim removed 7 bases at V and 5 bases at J, leaving 6 bases unmatched. The CDR3: CASTRTGGGETQYF. The CDR3 DNA sequence: TGTGCCAGCACCCGGACAGGGGGCGGTGAGACCCAGTACTTC.

The chain couples TRBV28 to TRBJ2-3, with a weak D call TRBD1 (7 bases). Germline V gene data show CDR1 as MDHEN and CDR2 as SYDVKM. Trimming took 10 bases from V and 2 from J, leaving 19 bases between them. This CDR3 has 15 amino acids. The CDR3 here is CATLLGGQTTDTQYF. CDR3 bases: TGTGCCACCCTTTTGGGGGGACAGACCACAGATACGCAGTATTTT.

This clonotype was counted a few times. V gene TRBV5-6 combines with J gene TRBJ2-3, with a tentative D call TRBD1 (6 bases). V lost 5 bases to trimming and J lost 1 base, with 11 bases between them. This CDR3 region has 14 residues. Germline CDR1 and CDR2: SGHDT and YYEEEE. The CDR3 DNA reads TGTGCCAGCAGGGAAGCAGGGGGCACAGATACGCAGTATTTT. It is translated as CASREAGGTDTQYF.